These 30 T cell receptor beta chains were sequenced from one sample in a study of lymphopenia after photon versus proton radiotherapy (dated by TCRdb to between 2018 and 2021). The library came from the immunoSEQ multiplex PCR assay. Held by TCRdb, this immuneACCESS table contains in-frame sequences only and omits some clones. Under half of the omission traces to an unresolved V gene where checked; the cause of the rest is unknown. The sample table contains tens of thousands of clones; only one count was recorded for 70% to 90% of them. The biggest ten clones account for around 10% of the sample. The specimen comprised peripheral blood, sampled from a patient treated with proton-based radiotherapy. The source is an older woman with pancreatic cancer. Some clones in this sample may be carry-over from other donors' samples.

The chain employs TRBV10-2 and TRBJ2-7; 7 nucleotides agree with TRBD1. Germline lookup yields CDR1 WSHSY and CDR2 SAAADI. This CDR3 contains 12 residues. V shed 8 bases, J shed 2 bases, and the junction held 3 bases outside the gene matches. DNA for the CDR3: TGCGCCAGCGGGGACAGCACCTACGAGCAGTACTTC. Protein: CASGDSTYEQYF.

The V gene is TRBV27, the J gene TRBJ1-2; D uncertain. CDR3 length: 15 amino acids. Germline V CDR1 and CDR2: MNHEY, SMNVEV (reference sequence). Deletions cut 2 bases from V and 3 bases from J, with 13 bases between. CDR3 in DNA: TGTGCCAGCAGTTTAGGGTGGCCTGGGGACTATGGCTACACCTTC. Encoded protein: CASSLGWPGDYGYTF.

The V call is TRBV12-5, the J call TRBJ2-1, with 8 bases that match TRBD2. CDR1 is LGHNT and CDR2 is FRNRAP in the germline V gene. The CDR3 extends over 13 amino acids. Trimming took 5 bases from V and 10 from J; bases not matched to a gene: 7. CDR3 loop: CASGLAGGMEQFF. The DNA of the CDR3 is TGTGCTAGTGGTCTCGCGGGGGGCATGGAGCAGTTCTTC.

The chain employs TRBV25-1 and TRBJ1-4; D ambiguous. Trimming removed 8 bases from V and 4 bases from J, with 5 bases in between. Germline-derived CDR1 and CDR2 are MGHDK and SYGVNS. The CDR3 contains 11 residues. The CDR3 sequence is CASFNNEKLFF. Here the CDR3 DNA reads TGTGCCAGCTTTAATAATGAAAAACTGTTTTTT.

This chain joins TRBV19 and TRBJ1-1, with TRBD1 as a possible D gene (6 bases). The CDR3 has 14 amino acids. Germline V gene data show CDR1 as LNHDA and CDR2 as SQIVND (reference sequence). Between the trimmed V and J ends, which lost 6 bases and 1 base, there was a span of 12 bases. CDR3 amino acids: CASRAGGRNTEAFF. CDR3 bases: TGTGCCAGTAGGGCGGGGGGCCGGAACACTGAAGCTTTCTTT.

The chain links TRBV18 to TRBJ2-3; 7 bases match TRBD2. Germline V CDR1 and CDR2: KGHSH, LQKENI. This CDR3 has 17 amino acids. The J segment lost 1 base and the V segment lost 0 bases, leaving 7 bases of the junction unmatched. The CDR3 loop reads CASSPPGGSSRTDTQYF. CDR3 DNA: TGTGCCAGCTCACCACCGGGAGGGAGCTCTCGCACAGATACGCAGTATTTT.

The chain couples TRBV5-4 to TRBJ2-7; 9 bases fit TRBD2. There are 16 residues in the CDR3. The germline V gene has CDR1 SGHNT and CDR2 YYREEE (reference sequence). With 0 bases clipped from V and 1 base from J, the junction kept 5 bases outside the gene matches. The CDR3 DNA reads TGTGCCAGCAGCTTGGGCGGGGCGGGAGGGTCCTACGAGCAGTACTTC. Its protein is CASSLGGAGGSYEQYF.

This sequence joins TRBV5-4 and TRBJ2-4; perhaps TRBD2 as D (5 bases). CDR1 and CDR2 from the germline V gene are SGHNT and YYREEE (reference sequence). V lost 9 bases and J 0 bases, leaving 10 bases between the germline ends. This CDR3 region has 13 residues. This CDR3 reads CATSGLAKNIQYF. The CDR3 region has the DNA TGTGCCACCTCAGGACTAGCCAAAAACATTCAGTACTTC.

The V and J genes are TRBV12-2 and TRBJ2-4; the listed D gene, TRBD2, was not tested against the DNA. TRBV12-2 is a recognized pseudogene. CDR3 size: 18 residues. The CDR3 loop is CASRLVWREGLAKNIQYF. The CDR3, as DNA: TGTGCAAGTCGCTTAGTTTGGCGGGAGGGCCTAGCCAAAAACATTCAGTACTTC.

The chain recombines TRBV30 with TRBJ1-6, with 11 positions matching TRBD1. Trimming removed 6 bases from V and 13 bases from J; junction bases left unmatched: 8. The CDR3 runs 13 residues. Germline lookup yields CDR1 GTSNPN and CDR2 SVGIG (reference sequence). In nucleotides, the CDR3 is TGTGCCTGCGCCGGACAGGGGGCTGTGCCCCTCCACTTT. It codes for CACAGQGAVPLHF.

The V gene is TRBV5-1, the J gene TRBJ1-1; weak D call: TRBD1 (6 bases). The CDR3 totals 14 residues. With 3 bases removed from V and 3 bases from J, the gap between germline ends came to 12 bases. Germline V CDR1 and CDR2: SGHRS, YFSETQ. The CDR3: CASSSDTGYTEAFF. In DNA, the CDR3 is TGCGCCAGCAGCTCAGACACAGGGTACACTGAAGCTTTCTTT.

This clone was found once. This chain uses TRBV5-4 with TRBJ2-5; TRBD2 might be the D (6 bases). Germline V gene data show CDR1 as SGHNT and CDR2 as YYREEE (reference sequence). The CDR3 runs 15 residues. The V end was cut by 0 bases, the J end by 5 bases, with 14 bases between. This chain's CDR3 is CASSLAAGQTETQYF. Written as DNA, the CDR3 is TGTGCCAGCAGCTTGGCGGCGGGGCAAACGGAGACCCAGTACTTC.

This clone was picked up a small number of times. This probably arose from a read error, given a far larger clone one base away. Other DNA sequences in this sample translate to the same CDR3. The V gene is TRBV4-3, the J gene TRBJ1-1; D may be TRBD1 (6 bases). Germline values: CDR1 LGHNA, CDR2 YSLEER. CDR3 size: 14 residues. With 3 bases removed from V and 1 base from J, the gap between germline ends came to 9 bases. The CDR3 reads CASSHRTENTEAFF. The CDR3 nucleotides read TGCGCCAGCAGCCATCGGACAGAGAACACTGAAGCTTTCTTT.

The V and J genes are TRBV7-3 and TRBJ2-5; 7 nucleotides match TRBD1. CDR3 size: 15 residues. The junction had 11 bases not matched to a gene; V was cut back by 5 bases and J by 5 bases. Germline loops: CDR1 SGHTA, CDR2 FQGTGA. The CDR3 DNA sequence: TGTGCCAGCAGCCAAGGAGAGGGGGCGTGGGAGACCCAGTACTTC. It yields the protein CASSQGEGAWETQYF.

This clone was counted once. V usage is TRBV10-3 and J usage is TRBJ2-1; possible D gene TRBD2, 6 bases. The V and J ends lost 5 bases and 2 bases respectively, with 13 bases between them. The CDR3 contains 15 residues. Germline assignment: CDR1 ENHRY and CDR2 SYGVKD. CDR3 loop: CAISSSELTYNEQFF. CDR3 sequence (DNA): TGTGCCATCAGTTCTAGCGAGCTTACCTACAATGAGCAGTTCTTC.

This chain connects TRBV7-9 to TRBJ2-5; 10 bases align to TRBD2. The last part of the DNA fits TRBJ2-7 better; the J call may be wrong. Germline V lookup: CDR1 SEHNR, CDR2 FQNEAQ (reference sequence). The CDR3 spans 17 residues. The CDR3 loop reads CASSFTSASGSMNEQYF. In nucleotides, the CDR3 is TGTGCCAGCAGCTTTACCTCCGCTAGCGGGAGTATGAACGAGCAGTACTTC.

The chain combines TRBV4-1 with TRBJ1-2, with D maybe TRBD1 (5 bases). CDR1 is MGHRA and CDR2 is YSYEKL in the germline V gene. The CDR3 extends over 14 amino acids. Trimming left V 0 bases short and J 5 bases short, with 10 bases between. The CDR3 here is CASSQDPGLYGYTF. The CDR3 nucleotides read TGCGCCAGCAGCCAAGATCCAGGGCTTTATGGCTACACCTTC.

The chain is built from TRBV5-6 and TRBJ2-1; D gene ambiguous. Germline CDR1 and CDR2: SGHDT and YYEEEE. The CDR3 extends over 14 amino acids. V was cut by 2 bases and J by 2 bases, with 8 bases left in between. In DNA form, the CDR3 reads TGTGCCAGCAGCTTTAGTGAGGCCTACAATGAGCAGTTCTTC. Translated: CASSFSEAYNEQFF. The entire variable domain, with the rest obtained from reference TRBV5-6 and TRBJ2-1, is as follows: DAGVTQSPTHLIKTRGQQVTLRCSPKSGHDTVSWYQQALGQGPQFIFQYYEEEERQRGNFPDRFSGHQFPNYSSELNVNALLLGDSALYLCASSFSEAYNEQFFGPGTRLTVL.

The chain carries TRBV19 and TRBJ2-7; D perhaps matches TRBD1 (6 bases). The germline CDR1 and CDR2 sequences are LNHDA and SQIVND (reference sequence). V gave up 5 bases and J gave up 4 bases, with 12 bases separating them. This CDR3 is built from 13 residues. The CDR3 loop reads CASSGGASYEQYF. DNA of the CDR3: TGTGCCAGTAGTGGGGGCGCGTCGTACGAGCAGTACTTC.

This clone has a single count. This specimen includes other DNA sequences encoding the same CDR3. The J gene is TRBJ2-3, the V gene TRBV4-1; D perhaps matches TRBD2 (6 bases). Trimming left V 0 bases short and J 6 bases short, with 16 bases between. Germline V CDR1 and CDR2: MGHRA, YSYEKL. The CDR3 is 16 amino acids. The CDR3 DNA reads as TGCGCCAGCAGCCAAGATGGTACTAGCCCGTTCGATACGCAGTATTTT. This codes for CASSQDGTSPFDTQYF.

The chain links TRBV6-6 to TRBJ1-2; 12 positions match TRBD1. The CDR3 totals 13 residues. Trimming at V came to 6 bases and at J to 9 bases, leaving 5 bases not matched to a gene. Germline V lookup: CDR1 MNHNY, CDR2 SVGAGI (reference sequence). The CDR3: CASSPGQGASYTF. The CDR3, as DNA: TGTGCCAGCAGCCCGGGACAGGGGGCAAGCTACACCTTC.

The table lists this clone with a count of one. This chain uses TRBV25-1 with TRBJ2-1, with TRBD1 identical over 7 bases. The CDR3 loop spans 16 amino acids. In germline, CDR1 is MGHDK, CDR2 SYGVNS. V dropped 0 bases and J dropped 5; count of bases not matched to a gene: 7. CDR3 bases: TGTGCCAGCAGTGAATATGGGGACAGCATAAACAATGAGCAGTTCTTC. It yields the protein CASSEYGDSINNEQFF.

This clone has just a few counts. The chain carries TRBV28 and TRBJ1-5, with 7 positions matching TRBD1. CDR1 and CDR2 from the germline V gene are MDHEN and SYDVKM. The CDR3 sequence is 16 residues long. With 6 bases clipped from V and 0 bases from J, the junction kept 8 bases outside the gene matches. CDR3 protein: CASSPSGQFSNQPQHF. CDR3 bases: TGTGCCAGCAGCCCTTCGGGACAGTTTAGCAATCAGCCCCAGCATTTT.

The chain recombines TRBV5-1 with TRBJ2-7; 14 bases agree with TRBD2. This CDR3 contains 18 residues. Germline loops: CDR1 SGHRS, CDR2 YFSETQ. After removal of 3 bases from V and 2 bases from J, the junction contained 10 bases not matched to a gene. Written as DNA, the CDR3 is TGCGCCAGCAGCTCACAGGGACTAGCGGGAGTGAGTCCCTACGAGCAGTACTTC. Translation gives CASSSQGLAGVSPYEQYF.

The chain employs TRBV28 and TRBJ2-7; possible D gene TRBD1, 6 bases. This CDR3 contains 14 residues. Trimming cost V 6 bases and J 1 base, with 13 bases left between them. CDR1 and CDR2 from the germline V gene are MDHEN and SYDVKM. CDR3 amino acids: CASRPNRASYEQYF. CDR3 sequence (DNA): TGTGCCAGCAGACCTAACAGGGCTTCCTACGAGCAGTACTTC.

This clone was recorded once. The chain employs TRBV29-1 and TRBJ1-3; possibly TRBD1 for D (6 bases). Germline CDR1 reads SQVTM; CDR2 reads ANQGSEA. The V end was cut by 6 bases, the J end by 0 bases, with 12 bases between. CDR3 length: 14 amino acids. The CDR3 DNA follows: TGCAGCGTCCTACCGACAGGCTCTGGAAACACCATATATTTT. Amino acids: CSVLPTGSGNTIYF. Together with reference TRBV29-1 and TRBJ1-3, the CDR3 gives the full variable domain: SAVISQKPSRDICQRGTSLTIQCQVDSQVTMMFWYRQQPGQSLTLIATANQGSEATYESGFVIDKFPISRPNLTFSTLTVSNMSPEDSSIYLCSVLPTGSGNTIYFGEGSWLTVV.

V usage is TRBV5-6 and J usage is TRBJ2-3; TRBD2 agrees at 7 bases. There are 15 residues in the CDR3. V was pared by 3 bases and J by 6 bases, with 10 bases of the junction left unmatched. CDR1 and CDR2 from the germline V gene are SGHDT and YYEEEE. DNA for the CDR3: TGTGCCAGCAGCTCCGGAGGACTAGGATTTGATACGCAGTATTTT. Its protein product is CASSSGGLGFDTQYF.

The rearrangement uses TRBV11-2 and TRBJ1-5; TRBD1 might be the D (6 bases). The V and J ends lost 5 bases and 7 bases respectively, with 15 bases between them. The CDR3 is 14 amino acids. Looked up from germline, CDR1 is SGHAT and CDR2 is FQNNGV. The CDR3 DNA sequence: TGTGCCAGCAGCAATACAGGGAGCGAACAGCCCCAGCATTTT. Residues: CASSNTGSEQPQHF.

The CDR3 coding sequence is TGTGCCAGCAGCGAAAGGGCAGATACGCAGTATTTT. This encodes CASSERADTQYF. The J gene is TRBJ2-3, the V gene TRBV7-9; no clear D gene. This CDR3 region has 12 residues. CDR1 and CDR2 from the germline V gene are SEHNR and FQNEAQ (reference sequence). Trimming removed 5 bases from V and 4 bases from J, with 7 bases in between.

V gene TRBV28 combines with J gene TRBJ1-1, with D perhaps matching TRBD1 (5 bases). The CDR3 consists of 14 residues. Germline V lookup: CDR1 MDHEN, CDR2 SYDVKM. V lost 2 bases and J lost 6, with 13 bases in between. CDR3 in amino acids: CASSLIQDKAEAFF. In nucleotides, the CDR3 is TGTGCCAGCAGTTTAATACAGGACAAGGCTGAAGCTTTCTTT.